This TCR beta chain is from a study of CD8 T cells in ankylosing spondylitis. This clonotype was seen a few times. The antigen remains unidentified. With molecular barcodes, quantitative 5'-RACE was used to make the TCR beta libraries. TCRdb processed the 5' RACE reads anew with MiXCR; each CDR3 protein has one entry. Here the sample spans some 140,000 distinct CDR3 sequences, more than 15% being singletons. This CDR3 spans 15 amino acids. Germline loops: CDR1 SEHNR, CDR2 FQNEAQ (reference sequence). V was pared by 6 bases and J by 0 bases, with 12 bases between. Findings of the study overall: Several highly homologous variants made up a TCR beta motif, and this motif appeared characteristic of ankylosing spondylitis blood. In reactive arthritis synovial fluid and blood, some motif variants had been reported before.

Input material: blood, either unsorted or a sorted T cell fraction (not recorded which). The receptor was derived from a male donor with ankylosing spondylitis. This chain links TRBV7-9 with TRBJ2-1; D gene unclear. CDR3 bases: TGTGCCAGCAGTCATGACTGGAGCTCCTACAATGAGCAGTTCTTC. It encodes CASSHDWSSYNEQFF. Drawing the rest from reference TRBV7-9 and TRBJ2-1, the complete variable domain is DTGVSQNPRHKITKRGQNVTFRCDPISEHNRLYWYRQTLGQGPEFLTYFQNEAQLEKSRLLSDRFSAERPKGSFSTLEIQRTEQGDSAMYLCASSHDWSSYNEQFFGPGTRLTVL.